The 15 T cell receptor beta chains below were found in one sample sequenced in a study of T cell changes during pregnancy in multiple sclerosis. Repertoires were generated with immunoSEQ multiplex PCR, while TCRdb's copy carries only in-frame clones and drops some. The repertoire holds 20,000 or so clones, with about nine tenths as singletons. This material consisted of CD8+ T cells from peripheral blood mononuclear cells, taken in the third trimester of pregnancy. The source is a female donor in good health, enrolled as a control in a pregnancy study.

The rearrangement joins TRBV13 to TRBJ2-5, with TRBD1 as a possible D gene (7 bases). The CDR3 has 13 amino acids. CDR1 PRHDT and CDR2 FYEKMQ come from the germline V gene (reference sequence). Trimming cost V 5 bases and J 6 bases, with 13 bases left between them. The DNA of the CDR3 is TGTGCCAGCAGCCTCAGGGGGGTCCAGACCCAGTACTTC. This translates into CASSLRGVQTQYF.

V gene TRBV6-1 combines with J gene TRBJ1-3; no firm D call. With 0 bases removed from V and 4 bases from J, the gap between germline ends came to 4 bases. Per germline, CDR1 MNHNS and CDR2 SASEGT. This CDR3 is built from 13 residues. The CDR3: CASSEARGNTIYF. CDR3 bases: TGTGCCAGCAGTGAAGCGCGGGGAAACACCATATATTTT.

For the CDR3, the DNA is TGTGCCAGCAGCTTACCCCAAGCGGAGAGAGATACGCAGTATTTT. As protein: CASSLPQAERDTQYF. The V gene is TRBV11-2, the J gene TRBJ2-3; D is possibly TRBD2 (5 bases). Germline values: CDR1 SGHAT, CDR2 FQNNGV. Trimming took 2 bases from V and 5 from J, leaving 14 bases between them. There are 15 residues in the CDR3.

The chain uses TRBV5-6 and TRBJ2-3; the match to TRBD2 covers 14 bases. The trim removed 4 bases at V and 1 base at J, leaving 2 bases unmatched. The germline V gene encodes CDR1 SGHDT and CDR2 YYEEEE. This CDR3 has 16 amino acids. CDR3 DNA: TGTGCCAGCAGCCCGGGACTAGCGGGGGGCACAGATACGCAGTATTTT. Amino acid sequence: CASSPGLAGGTDTQYF.

The chain uses TRBV6-4 and TRBJ2-2, with a possible D match to TRBD1 (5 bases). The CDR3 extends over 13 amino acids. The ends were cut back, 2 bases at V and 5 bases at J, with 6 bases in the middle. CDR1 is MRHNA, CDR2 SNTAGT, per germline. The CDR3 reads CASSDRGTGELFF. CDR3 sequence (DNA): TGTGCCAGCAGTGACAGGGGAACCGGGGAGCTGTTTTTT.

The genes are TRBV4-1 and TRBJ1-5; 8 bases match TRBD1. Trimming at V came to 6 bases and at J to 3 bases, leaving 7 bases not matched to a gene. CDR1 is MGHRA, CDR2 YSYEKL, per germline. This CDR3 is built from 15 residues. CDR3 DNA: TGCGCCAGCAGTCTCGGACAGGGTAACAATCAGCCCCAGCATTTT. This codes for CASSLGQGNNQPQHF.

CDR3 in amino acids: CASSLSRTSGKETQYF. The CDR3 nucleotides read TGTGCCAGCAGCTTATCTCGGACTAGCGGGAAAGAGACCCAGTACTTC. The chain employs TRBV7-9 and TRBJ2-5; 12 positions agree with TRBD2. The V gene end was trimmed by 2 bases and the J gene end by 3 bases; junction bases not matched to a gene: 4. CDR1 is SEHNR, CDR2 FQNEAQ, per germline (reference sequence). The CDR3 is made up of 16 amino acids.

This chain joins TRBV5-6 and TRBJ1-2; D gene ambiguous. The V end was cut by 4 bases, the J end by 6 bases, with 19 bases between. There are 15 residues in the CDR3. Germline assignment: CDR1 SGHDT and CDR2 YYEEEE. The CDR3 DNA is TGTGCCAGCAGCCCGCAGGTGGTGGTTCTGGATGGCTACACCTTC. Its translation: CASSPQVVVLDGYTF.

This clone was picked up a small number of times. The chain uses TRBV4-2 and TRBJ2-2; 10 nucleotides agree with TRBD2. CDR3 length: 16 amino acids. Losses at the gene ends were 3 bases for V and 6 bases for J; bases not matched to a gene: 7. Per germline, CDR1 LGHNA and CDR2 YNFKEQ. The CDR3 DNA sequence: TGTGCCAGCAGCCACCTCCTTAGCGGGAGGCCCGGGGAGCTGTTTTTT. As protein: CASSHLLSGRPGELFF.

This chain uses TRBV19 with TRBJ2-7, with a weak D call TRBD2 (5 bases). Per the germline V gene, CDR1 is LNHDA and CDR2 is SQIVND (reference sequence). The CDR3 totals 13 residues. Trimming cost V 7 bases and J 3 bases, with 13 bases left between them. DNA for the CDR3: TGTGCCAGTACTCCAAGAGAGGGCTACGAGCAGTACTTC. Translated: CASTPREGYEQYF. Full variable domain (outside the CDR3, taken from reference TRBV19 and TRBJ2-7): DGGITQSPKYLFRKEGQNVTLSCEQNLNHDAMYWYRQDPGQGLRLIYYSQIVNDFQKGDIAEGYSVSREKKESFPLTVTSAQKNPTAFYLCASTPREGYEQYFGPGTRLTVT.

This clone was seen a few times. The V gene is TRBV19, the J gene TRBJ2-1; D uncertain. Deletions cut 3 bases from V and 6 bases from J, with 6 bases between. Germline CDR1 and CDR2: LNHDA and SQIVND (reference sequence). CDR3 length equals 12 residues. CDR3 residues: CASSMPSNEQFF. CDR3 bases: TGTGCCAGTAGTATGCCCAGCAATGAGCAGTTCTTC.

For the CDR3, the DNA is TGTGCCAGCAGCTCGGGACAGGCTTTATTAAACTATGGCTACACCTTC. The encoded protein is CASSSGQALLNYGYTF. The chain couples TRBV13 to TRBJ1-2; TRBD1 matches 8 bases. The CDR3 covers 16 residues. CDR1 is PRHDT, CDR2 FYEKMQ, per germline (reference sequence). J lost 2 bases, V lost 4 bases, and 9 bases had no gene match.

J is TRBJ1-5 and V is TRBV6-6; D is undetermined. CDR3 length: 14 amino acids. The V gene lost 3 bases and the J gene lost 3 bases, with 9 bases spanning the gap. CDR1 is MNHNY, CDR2 SVGAGI, per germline (reference sequence). CDR3 in DNA: TGTGCCAGCAGTTATCAAACAGACAATCAGCCCCAGCATTTT. The encoded protein is CASSYQTDNQPQHF.

The V call is TRBV6-1, the J call TRBJ2-1; maybe TRBD1 (6 bases). This CDR3 spans 13 amino acids. The germline V gene has CDR1 MNHNS and CDR2 SASEGT. The V and J ends lost 6 bases and 5 bases respectively, with 11 bases between them. The DNA for the CDR3 is TGTGCCAGCAGCCGGGACACCCACAATGAGCAGTTCTTC. It translates to CASSRDTHNEQFF.

Judged by abundance, this clone is medium-sized. The chain joins TRBV6-4 to TRBJ2-1; perhaps TRBD2 as D (7 bases). The CDR3 consists of 15 residues. Germline loops: CDR1 MRHNA, CDR2 SNTAGT. V was pared by 2 bases and J by 7 bases, with 15 bases between. CDR3 region: CASSDEGGGRNEQFF. The CDR3 DNA sequence: TGTGCCAGCAGTGACGAGGGGGGGGGCCGGAATGAGCAGTTCTTC.